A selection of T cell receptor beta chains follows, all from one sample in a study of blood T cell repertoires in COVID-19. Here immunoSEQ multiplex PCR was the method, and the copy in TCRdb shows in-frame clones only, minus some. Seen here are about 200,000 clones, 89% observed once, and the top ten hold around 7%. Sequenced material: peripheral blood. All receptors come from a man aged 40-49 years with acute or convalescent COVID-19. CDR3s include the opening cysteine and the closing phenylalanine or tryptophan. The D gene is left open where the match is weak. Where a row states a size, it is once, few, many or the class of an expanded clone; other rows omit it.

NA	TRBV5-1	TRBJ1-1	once	TGCGCCAGCAGCCCCCCAGGGGCCTATGACACTGAAGCTTTCTTT	CASSPPGAYDTEAFF
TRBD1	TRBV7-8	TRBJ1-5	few	TGTGCCAGCAGCTCGATGACAGGGTTGAGCAATCAGCCCCAGCATTTT	CASSSMTGLSNQPQHF
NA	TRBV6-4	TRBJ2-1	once	TGTGCCAGCACCCCTCGCGCGGGGGCCGCGAATGAGCAGTTCTTC	CASTPRAGAANEQFF
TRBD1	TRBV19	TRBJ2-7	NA	TGTGCCAGTAGTACCCTCCGGGACAGGGGACCCTACGAGCAGTACTTC	CASSTLRDRGPYEQYF
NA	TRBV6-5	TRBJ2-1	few	TGTGCCAGCAGAGGACGCCTAAAGGGGAATGAGCAGTTCTTC	CASRGRLKGNEQFF
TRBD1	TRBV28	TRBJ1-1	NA	TGTGCCAGCAGTTTTACCGGTCACAGGGGCACTGAAGCTTTCTTT	CASSFTGHRGTEAFF
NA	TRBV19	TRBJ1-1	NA	TGTGCCAGTAGAGCAGGTGGATCTCCTGAAGCTTTCTTT	CASRAGGSPEAFF
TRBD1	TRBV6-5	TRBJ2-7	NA	TGTGCCAGCAGTTACTTACGACAGGGGGGCTACGAGCAGTACTTC	CASSYLRQGGYEQYF
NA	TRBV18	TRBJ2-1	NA	TGTGCCAGCTCACCACCTAGTCGATCGAATGAGCAGTTCTTC	CASSPPSRSNEQFF
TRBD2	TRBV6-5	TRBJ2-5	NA	TGTGCCAGCAGAACCGGGACTACCACCTTCGGGACCCAGTACTTC	CASRTGTTTFGTQYF
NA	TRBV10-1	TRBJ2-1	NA	TGCGCCAGCACTCCCGGGCGGGCCTCCTACAATGAGCAGTTCTTC	CASTPGRASYNEQFF
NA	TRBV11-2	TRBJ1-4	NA	TGTGCCAGCAGCTTCGGACGGCGGAGGGACGGAAAACTGTTTTTT	CASSFGRRRDGKLFF
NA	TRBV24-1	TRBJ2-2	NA	TGTGCCACCAGTGATTTCGGTAGAGGGAACACCGGGGAGCTGTTTTTT	CATSDFGRGNTGELFF